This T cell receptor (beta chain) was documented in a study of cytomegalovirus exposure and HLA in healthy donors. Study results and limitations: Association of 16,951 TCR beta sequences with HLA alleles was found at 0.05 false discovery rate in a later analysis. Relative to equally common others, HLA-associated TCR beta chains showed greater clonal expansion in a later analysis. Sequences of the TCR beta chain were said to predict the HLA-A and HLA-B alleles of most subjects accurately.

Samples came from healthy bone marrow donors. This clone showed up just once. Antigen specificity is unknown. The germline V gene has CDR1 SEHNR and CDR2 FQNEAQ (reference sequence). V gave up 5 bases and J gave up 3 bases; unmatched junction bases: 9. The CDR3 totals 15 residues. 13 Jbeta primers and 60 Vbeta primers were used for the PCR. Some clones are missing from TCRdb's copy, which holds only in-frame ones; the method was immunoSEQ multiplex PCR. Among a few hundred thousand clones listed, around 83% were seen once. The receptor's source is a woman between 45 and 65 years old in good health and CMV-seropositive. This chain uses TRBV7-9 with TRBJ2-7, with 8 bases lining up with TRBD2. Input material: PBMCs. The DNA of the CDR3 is TGTGCCAGCAGCCCCGGGGGGGGAGAAGGCTACGAGCAGTACTTC. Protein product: CASSPGGGEGYEQYF.